A selection of T cell receptor beta chains follows, all from one sample in a study of cytomegalovirus exposure and HLA in healthy donors. Sequenced by immunoSEQ multiplex PCR; TCRdb stores in-frame clones only, minus some. The sample has 150,000 to 200,000 clones, approximately 80% seen once. The sequenced sample was PBMCs. The receptors derive from a middle-aged woman in good health and CMV-seronegative. Both conserved end residues are part of each CDR3. The D gene is left open where the match is weak. Only some rows state a clone size, as once, few, many or a class for expanded clones.

TRBV19	TRBJ1-4	NA	NA	CASSRSGFNEKLFF	TGTGCCAGTAGTCGGTCAGGGTTTAATGAAAAACTGTTTTTT
TRBV27	TRBJ1-2	NA	NA	CASSLKSPETNYGYTF	TGTGCCAGCAGTTTAAAGTCGCCGGAGACGAACTATGGCTACACCTTC
TRBV15	TRBJ2-7	NA	TRBD2	CATSRLGLDLGNEQYF	TGTGCCACCAGCAGATTAGGACTAGACCTAGGGAACGAGCAGTACTTC
TRBV19	TRBJ1-5	NA	NA	CASSIRANQPQHF	TGTGCCAGTAGTATCCGCGCTAATCAGCCCCAGCATTTT
TRBV7-3	TRBJ2-1	NA	TRBD2	CASSLGLAGGGNEQFF	TGTGCCAGCAGCTTAGGACTAGCGGGAGGGGGCAATGAGCAGTTCTTC
TRBV11-1	TRBJ2-3	NA	TRBD2	CASSLGLAGGAIDTQYF	TGTGCCAGCAGCTTAGGACTAGCGGGAGGCGCAATAGATACGCAGTATTTT
TRBV21-1	TRBJ1-5	few	NA	CASSKAMRLHSNQPQHF	TGTGCCAGCAGCAAAGCAATGAGGCTCCATAGCAATCAGCCCCAGCATTTT
TRBV9	TRBJ2-2	NA	NA	CASSVVEGGNTGELFF	TGTGCCAGCAGCGTAGTTGAGGGCGGAAACACCGGGGAGCTGTTTTTT
TRBV29-1	TRBJ1-1	NA	NA	CSVFDRFNTEAFF	TGCAGCGTCTTCGACAGGTTTAACACTGAAGCTTTCTTT
TRBV7-9	TRBJ1-1	NA	NA	CASRGDIRTEAFF	TGTGCCAGCAGGGGGGACATTCGCACTGAAGCTTTCTTT
TRBV4-1	TRBJ2-3	once	TRBD2	CASSQVPLAASTDTQYF	TGCGCCAGCAGCCAAGTCCCACTAGCGGCTAGCACAGATACGCAGTATTTT
TRBV30	TRBJ2-1	NA	TRBD2	CAWSKLAGGPYNEQFF	TGTGCCTGGAGTAAGCTAGCGGGAGGGCCATACAATGAGCAGTTCTTC
TRBV7-7	TRBJ2-2	NA	TRBD1	CASSPRTGDTGELFF	TGTGCCAGCAGCCCGAGGACAGGGGACACCGGGGAGCTGTTTTTT
TRBV5-1	TRBJ2-5	NA	NA	CASSSGPLGGETQYF	TGCGCCAGCAGCTCCGGACCCTTGGGGGGAGAGACCCAGTACTTC
TRBV10-3	TRBJ1-1	once	NA	CAISDGFLRAFF	TGTGCCATCAGTGATGGTTTCTTGCGGGCTTTCTTT
TRBV19	TRBJ2-7	NA	TRBD2	CASSILGTSGTYEQYF	TGTGCCAGTAGTATACTGGGGACTAGCGGTACCTACGAGCAGTACTTC
TRBV7-2	TRBJ2-3	few	NA	CASSLAGVTDTQYF	TGTGCCAGCAGCTTAGCAGGGGTCACAGATACGCAGTATTTT
TRBV6-5	TRBJ2-3	NA	NA	CASSYSLGRDTQYF	TGTGCCAGCAGTTACTCACTCGGTCGAGATACGCAGTATTTT
TRBV11-3	TRBJ2-6	NA	TRBD2	CASSPRTSGRTPGANVLTF	TGTGCCAGCAGCCCTAGGACTAGCGGGAGAACTCCTGGGGCCAACGTCCTGACTTTC
TRBV23-1	TRBJ1-1	NA	TRBD1	CASSHSGTGRTEAFF	TGCGCCAGCAGTCATTCGGGGACAGGGCGGACTGAAGCTTTCTTT
TRBV7-2	TRBJ2-6	NA	NA	CASSLEGSAGANVLTF	TGTGCCAGCAGCTTGGAGGGCTCGGCTGGGGCCAACGTCCTGACTTTC
TRBV5-1	TRBJ2-3	NA	TRBD2	CASSTSGSGDTQYF	TGCGCCAGCAGTACTAGCGGGAGTGGAGATACGCAGTATTTT
TRBV7-8	TRBJ1-5	NA	NA	CASSVADPGQPQHF	TGTGCCAGCAGCGTAGCGGATCCCGGGCAGCCCCAGCATTTT
TRBV15	TRBJ1-4	NA	TRBD1	CATSSRRGKEKLFF	TGTGCCACCAGCAGCCGCAGGGGGAAGGAAAAACTGTTTTTT
TRBV6-5	TRBJ2-7	NA	TRBD1	CASRTGDTGYEQYF	TGTGCCAGCAGAACAGGGGACACAGGCTACGAGCAGTACTTC
TRBV19	TRBJ2-1	NA	TRBD2	CASSIDGASGSSGEQFF	TGTGCCAGTAGTATAGATGGCGCTAGCGGGAGCTCGGGAGAGCAGTTCTTC
TRBV15	TRBJ1-5	few	NA	CATSTMTATSNQPQHF	TGTGCCACCAGCACGATGACAGCTACTAGCAATCAGCCCCAGCATTTT
TRBV29-1	TRBJ2-6	NA	NA	CSVSSAGPLGGANVLTF	TGCAGCGTCTCTTCGGCGGGACCTCTGGGAGGGGCCAACGTCCTGACTTTC
TRBV7-2	TRBJ1-1	NA	TRBD1	CASLQGTVNTEAFF	TGTGCCAGCCTCCAAGGGACAGTTAACACTGAAGCTTTCTTT
TRBV6-6	TRBJ1-1	NA	NA	CASSGGTEAFF	TGTGCCAGCTCGGGGGGGACTGAAGCTTTCTTT
TRBV18	TRBJ2-2	NA	TRBD1	CASSQGQANTGELFF	TGTGCCAGCTCACAGGGACAGGCGAACACCGGGGAGCTGTTTTTT
TRBV7-2	TRBJ1-2	NA	TRBD1	CASSLGGDRGRAGYTF	TGTGCCAGCAGCTTAGGGGGGGACAGGGGCCGGGCTGGCTACACCTTC
TRBV14	TRBJ1-3	NA	NA	CASSSRGNTIYF	TGTGCCAGCAGCAGTCGGGGAAACACCATATATTTT
TRBV5-1	TRBJ1-3	once	TRBD1	CASSSGTVSGNTIYF	TGCGCCAGCAGCTCCGGGACAGTCTCTGGAAACACCATATATTTT
TRBV9	TRBJ1-2	NA	NA	CASSVEPGGLNPDGYTF	TGTGCCAGCAGCGTAGAACCTGGAGGACTCAACCCCGATGGCTACACCTTC
TRBV10-3	TRBJ2-1	NA	TRBD2	CAISLAFIAGGRGEQFF	TGTGCCATCAGCCTCGCTTTTATAGCGGGAGGGCGTGGTGAGCAGTTCTTC
TRBV7-8	TRBJ1-2	NA	NA	CASSSRFSNYGYTF	TGTGCCAGCAGCTCGCGCTTCTCTAACTATGGCTACACCTTC
TRBV9	TRBJ1-6	NA	NA	CASSVDSGMSPLHF	TGTGCCAGCAGCGTAGATTCGGGGATGTCACCCCTCCACTTT
TRBV7-8	TRBJ2-1	NA	NA	CASSLGIGGNEQFF	TGTGCCAGCAGCTTAGGGATCGGCGGGAATGAGCAGTTCTTC
TRBV7-6	TRBJ1-1	NA	TRBD1	CASSLAAGGENTEAFF	TGTGCCAGCAGCTTAGCGGCAGGGGGTGAAAACACTGAAGCTTTCTTT
TRBV7-2	TRBJ1-2	NA	NA	CASSPGPDRSLYGYTF	TGTGCCAGCAGCCCCGGCCCTGACAGGAGCCTTTATGGCTACACCTTC
TRBV25-1	TRBJ1-4	NA	TRBD1	CASSASGQGLKEKLFF	TGTGCCAGCAGTGCAAGTGGACAGGGCTTAAAAGAAAAACTGTTTTTT
TRBV19	TRBJ1-1	NA	NA	CASSIWGEGEAFF	TGTGCCAGTAGTATCTGGGGGGAAGGTGAAGCTTTCTTT
TRBV7-8	TRBJ1-2	NA	NA	CASSLDRGSYGYTF	TGTGCCAGCAGCTTAGATAGGGGTTCCTATGGCTACACCTTC
TRBV6-5	TRBJ2-1	NA	TRBD2	CATGTSGTRNEQFF	TGTGCCACCGGGACTAGCGGGACACGGAATGAGCAGTTCTTC
TRBV28	TRBJ1-4	NA	NA	CASRTSHRPNEKLFF	TGTGCCAGCAGGACGAGCCACAGACCTAATGAAAAACTGTTTTTT
TRBV9	TRBJ2-1	NA	TRBD2	CASSSPLGVAGRNEQFF	TGTGCCAGCAGCTCACCACTGGGGGTAGCGGGCCGCAATGAGCAGTTCTTC
TRBV19	TRBJ2-6	NA	NA	CASSRDNSGANVLTF	TGTGCCAGTAGCCGAGACAACTCTGGGGCCAACGTCCTGACTTTC